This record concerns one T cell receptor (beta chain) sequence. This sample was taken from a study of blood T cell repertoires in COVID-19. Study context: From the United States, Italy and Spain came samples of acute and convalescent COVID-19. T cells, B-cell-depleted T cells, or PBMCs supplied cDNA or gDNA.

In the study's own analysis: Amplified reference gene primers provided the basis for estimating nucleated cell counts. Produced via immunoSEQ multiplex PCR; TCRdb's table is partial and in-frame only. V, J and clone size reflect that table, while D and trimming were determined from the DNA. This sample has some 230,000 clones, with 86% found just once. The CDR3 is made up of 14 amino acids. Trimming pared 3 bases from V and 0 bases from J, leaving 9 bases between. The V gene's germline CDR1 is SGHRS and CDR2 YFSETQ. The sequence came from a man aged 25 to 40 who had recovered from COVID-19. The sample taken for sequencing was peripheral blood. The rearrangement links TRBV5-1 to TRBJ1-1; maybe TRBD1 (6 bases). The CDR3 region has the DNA TGCGCCAGCAGCTCGGGACACCTGAACACTGAAGCTTTCTTT. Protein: CASSSGHLNTEAFF.